These T cell receptor beta chains were read from a single sample in a study of blood T cell repertoires in COVID-19. The assay was immunoSEQ multiplex PCR, and TCRdb's table has in-frame clones only and misses some. The sample yields about 69,000 clones, 60% to 80% seen once. Source material: peripheral blood. The source of these receptors is a human donor in a cohort sampled during active COVID-19. Both conserved end residues are part of each CDR3. The D gene is left open where the match is weak. Size tells how often a clone was seen (once, few, many) or the class of an expanded clone, and some rows leave it out.

TRBV6-6	TRBD1	.	CASGTGQGNEQYF
TRBV19	TRBD1	.	CASSRGTGEAFF
TRBV24-1	TRBD1	.	CATSSRDRNDEQYF
TRBV18	TRBD1	.	CASSETTGGGEQYF
TRBV5-1	TRBD1	.	CASSSGTGQGSTDTQYF
TRBV5-4	TRBD2	.	CASSPSSGTYEQYF
TRBV3-1/TRBV3-2	.	once	CASSQAAGNTGELFF
TRBV23-1	TRBD2	.	CASSQGASGSYEQYF
TRBV27	TRBD1	few	CASSQQGATEAFF
TRBV7-2	TRBD2	.	CASSAGLAGETQYF
TRBV7-9	TRBD1	.	CASSLMDRGRNTGELFF